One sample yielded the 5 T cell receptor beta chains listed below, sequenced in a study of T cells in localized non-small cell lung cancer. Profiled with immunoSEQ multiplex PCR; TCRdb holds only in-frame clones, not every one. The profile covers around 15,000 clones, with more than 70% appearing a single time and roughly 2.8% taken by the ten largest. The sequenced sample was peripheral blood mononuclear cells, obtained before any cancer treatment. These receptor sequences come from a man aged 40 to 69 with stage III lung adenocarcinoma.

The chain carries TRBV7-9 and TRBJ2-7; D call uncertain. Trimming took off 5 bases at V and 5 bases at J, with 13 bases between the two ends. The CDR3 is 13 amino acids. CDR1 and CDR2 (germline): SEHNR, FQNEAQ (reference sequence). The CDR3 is CASSPPPSNEQYF. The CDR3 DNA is TGTGCCAGCAGCCCCCCGCCATCCAACGAGCAGTACTTC.

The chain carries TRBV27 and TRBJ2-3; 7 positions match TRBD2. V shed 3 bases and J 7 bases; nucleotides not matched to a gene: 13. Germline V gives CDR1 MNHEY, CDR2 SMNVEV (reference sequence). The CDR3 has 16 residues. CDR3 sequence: CASSLYGGSSRNTQYF. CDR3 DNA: TGTGCCAGCAGTTTGTATGGCGGGAGCTCTCGGAATACGCAGTATTTT.

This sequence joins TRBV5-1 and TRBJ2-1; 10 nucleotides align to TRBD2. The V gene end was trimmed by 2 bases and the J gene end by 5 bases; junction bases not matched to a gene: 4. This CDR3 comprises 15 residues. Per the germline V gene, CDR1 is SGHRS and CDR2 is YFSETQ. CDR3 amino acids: CASSLSLAGNNEQFF. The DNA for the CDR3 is TGCGCCAGCAGCTTATCACTAGCGGGGAACAATGAGCAGTTCTTC.

The chain's CDR3 is CASSQDGGATAAVNYGYTF. CDR3 coding DNA: TGCGCCAGCAGCCAAGATGGGGGGGCGACGGCCGCCGTTAACTATGGCTACACCTTC. V and J are TRBV4-1 and TRBJ1-2; perhaps TRBD1 as D (6 bases). V gave up 0 bases and J gave up 1 base, with 21 bases separating them. Germline V gene data show CDR1 as MGHRA and CDR2 as YSYEKL. The CDR3 runs 19 residues.

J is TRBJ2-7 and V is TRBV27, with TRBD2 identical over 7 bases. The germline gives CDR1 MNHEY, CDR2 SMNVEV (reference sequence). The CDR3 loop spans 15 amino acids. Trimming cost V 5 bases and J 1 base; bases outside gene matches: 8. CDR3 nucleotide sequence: TGTGCCAGCAGTCCGACTAGCAGGTCGTCCTACGAGCAGTACTTC. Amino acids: CASSPTSRSSYEQYF.